This TCR beta chain derives from a study of metastatic and nonmetastatic thyroid tumors. Study as a whole: Peripheral blood and tumor or nodule samples from malignant and benign thyroid patients were compared. Findings and caveats of the study: Malignant thyroid tumors reportedly had TCR beta diversity that was significantly higher than in benign nodules, in blood and tumor.

Every patient underwent thyroid surgery untreated. Germline V gene sequence: CDR1 LGHDT, CDR2 YNNKEL (reference sequence). The CDR3 runs 16 residues. A remark on this clone: The antigen is unknown. The germline gene is not matched at one end of the junction; a read error may be the cause.

In the authors' workflow: The study took CDR3 differences across clinicopathological groups and made a distant-metastasis classifier for papillary thyroid cancer from them. MiXCR reprocessed the PCR reads for TCRdb. TCRdb's processing, not the authors', yielded these V and J calls. This table holds 13,000 or so clones, around 25% found once. Sequences were obtained from adjacent normal tissue. V is TRBV3-1 and J is TRBJ2-1; TRBD2 matches at 9 bases. The clonotype originates from a female donor with papillary thyroid cancer or a benign thyroid nodule (not recorded which). Some clones in this sample may be carry-over from other donors' samples. CDR3 sequence: CASSPTSGLLYSEQFF. The CDR3 DNA reads TGTGCCAGCAGCCCGACTAGCGGTCTACTGTACAGTGAGCAGTTCTTC.